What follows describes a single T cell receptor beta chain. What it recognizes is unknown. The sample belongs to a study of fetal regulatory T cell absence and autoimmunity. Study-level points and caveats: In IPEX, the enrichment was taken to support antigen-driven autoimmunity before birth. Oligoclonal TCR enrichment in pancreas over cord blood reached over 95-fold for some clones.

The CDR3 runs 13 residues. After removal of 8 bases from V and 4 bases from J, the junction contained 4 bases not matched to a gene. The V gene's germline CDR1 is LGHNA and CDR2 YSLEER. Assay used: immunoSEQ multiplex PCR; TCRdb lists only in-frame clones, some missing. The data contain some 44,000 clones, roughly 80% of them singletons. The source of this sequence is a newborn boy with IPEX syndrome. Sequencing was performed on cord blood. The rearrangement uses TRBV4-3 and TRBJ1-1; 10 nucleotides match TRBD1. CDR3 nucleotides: TGCGCCAGCTCGTGGACAGGGGGCACTGAAGCTTTCTTT. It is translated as CASSWTGGTEAFF.